The rows below give T cell receptor beta chains drawn from one sample of a study of blood T cell repertoires in COVID-19. Sequencing used immunoSEQ multiplex PCR; TCRdb keeps in-frame clones, though not all of them. Of over 95,000 clones detected, roughly 85% appear once; the ten largest clones hold about 13%. Sequenced: peripheral blood. Receptors originate from a human donor in a cohort sampled during active COVID-19. CDR3s include the opening cysteine and the closing phenylalanine or tryptophan. A D gene is named only where the DNA matches it firmly. Not all rows give a size; the values are once, few, many and, for expanded clones, a class.

TGTGCCAGCCGACGGGCGGGGGCCGACAATCAGCCCCAGCATTTT	CASRRAGADNQPQHF	.	TRBJ1-5	once	TRBV6-5
TGTGCCAGCAGTGGTGGGACAGGGGGACCCTATGGCTACACCTTC	CASSGGTGGPYGYTF	TRBD1	TRBJ1-2	once	TRBV2
TGTGCCACCAGTGGGGTCGGGGGGGTCGATACGCAGTATTTT	CATSGVGGVDTQYF	TRBD2	TRBJ2-3	.	TRBV24-1
TGTGCCAGCAGGGGGCCGCGGATCAAACTGTTTTTT	CASRGPRIKLFF	.	TRBJ1-4	once	TRBV2
TGTGCCAGCAGCTATGACAGTAACTATGGCTACACCTTC	CASSYDSNYGYTF	.	TRBJ1-2	.	TRBV12-3/TRBV12-4
TGTGCCAGCAGTTCACGACAGGGGGTTGATCAGCCCCAGCATTTT	CASSSRQGVDQPQHF	TRBD1	TRBJ1-5	.	TRBV28
TGTGCCAGCAGCCAACGGGCAGGAGCTAGCGGGGCCACAGATACGCAGTATTTT	CASSQRAGASGATDTQYF	TRBD2	TRBJ2-3	.	TRBV4-2
TGTGCCAGCAGCCCCCGGGCAGATACGCAGTATTTT	CASSPRADTQYF	.	TRBJ2-3	.	TRBV3-1/TRBV3-2
TGTGCCAGCTTACGGACAGGGACGGACACTGAAGCTTTCTTT	CASLRTGTDTEAFF	TRBD1	TRBJ1-1	.	TRBV28
TGTGCCAGCAGCGTGAGCGGACTAGCGGGGGGGCCAGATACGCAGTATTTT	CASSVSGLAGGPDTQYF	TRBD2	TRBJ2-3	.	TRBV9
TGTGCCACCAGTTCTACAGGGGGTACCGGGGAGCTGTTTTTT	CATSSTGGTGELFF	TRBD1	TRBJ2-2	.	TRBV24-1
TGTGCCAGCAGCCTTCGGGGAGCGGAAAAACTGTTTTTT	CASSLRGAEKLFF	.	TRBJ1-4	.	TRBV11-2
TGTGCCAGCTCACCGCCCTCGGGGGGGGCCTTCGGGGATGAGCAGTTCTTC	CASSPPSGGAFGDEQFF	TRBD2	TRBJ2-1	.	TRBV18
TGTGCCAGCAGCTTCTTTAGCGGGGGGGCTGGGGCCAACGTCCTGACTTTC	CASSFFSGGAGANVLTF	TRBD2	TRBJ2-6	.	TRBV7-2
TGTGCCAGCAGCTTAACGTTAGGGGGCCCCACCGGGGAGCTGTTTTTT	CASSLTLGGPTGELFF	TRBD1	TRBJ2-2	.	TRBV7-3
TGTGCCAGCAGCTCCCCAGGGGTGGATACGCAGTATTTT	CASSSPGVDTQYF	.	TRBJ2-3	.	TRBV7-3
TGTGCCAGTAGTCATGAGCCCTCGACACTCCTCTCCATAAACTATGGCTACACCTTC	CASSHEPSTLLSINYGYTF	.	TRBJ1-2	.	TRBV19
TGTGCCAGCAGCCCGGGACTAGCACGTCCGGAGACCCAGTACTTC	CASSPGLARPETQYF	TRBD2	TRBJ2-5	.	TRBV5-4
TGCGCCAGCAGCCCCGGACTGGGGGCGGATACGCAGTATTTT	CASSPGLGADTQYF	.	TRBJ2-3	.	TRBV5-1
TGTGCCAGCAGTTTGACAGGGCGAGAGACCCAGTACTTC	CASSLTGRETQYF	TRBD1	TRBJ2-5	.	TRBV6-6
TGTGCCACCAGCCTTCGGACAGGGAACACCGGGGAGCTGTTTTTT	CATSLRTGNTGELFF	TRBD1	TRBJ2-2	.	TRBV15
TGTGCCAGCAGCTTCACGACAGCTGGCACCGGGGAGCTGTTTTTT	CASSFTTAGTGELFF	.	TRBJ2-2	.	TRBV7-3
TGTGCCAGCAGCGTAGCCGGGGAGAATCCATACGAGCAGTACTTC	CASSVAGENPYEQYF	.	TRBJ2-7	.	TRBV9
TGTGCCAGCAGCCCTAGCGGGGAAAACAATGAGCAGTTCTTC	CASSPSGENNEQFF	TRBD2	TRBJ2-1	.	TRBV6-4
TGTGCCAGAAGCTTGTACGACAGAACCTACGAGCAGTACTTC	CARSLYDRTYEQYF	.	TRBJ2-7	once	TRBV5-3
TGTGCCAGCAGGCGGGGCTACGAGCAGTACTTC	CASRRGYEQYF	.	TRBJ2-7	.	TRBV3-1/TRBV3-2
TGTGCCAGCAGCCCGAGGACAGGGGGAGAGACCCAGTACTTC	CASSPRTGGETQYF	TRBD1	TRBJ2-5	.	TRBV7-6
TGTGCCAGCAGTTCGGGGGGTCCTAATGAAAAACTGTTTTTT	CASSSGGPNEKLFF	.	TRBJ1-4	.	TRBV28
TGTGCCAGTAGCGAACCTCGACTAGCGGGCACAGATACGCAGTATTTT	CASSEPRLAGTDTQYF	TRBD2	TRBJ2-3	.	TRBV19
TGTGCCAGCAGCTTAAGAGAAAACTATGGCTACACCTTC	CASSLRENYGYTF	.	TRBJ1-2	.	TRBV7-9
TGTGCCAGCAGCGCAGGGGGACAGGGGAACTCACCCCTCCACTTT	CASSAGGQGNSPLHF	TRBD1	TRBJ1-6	.	TRBV9
TGCGCCAGCAGCATCTCGGGAGCGCAGTCGGCTAGAGGCTACACCTTC	CASSISGAQSARGYTF	.	TRBJ1-2	.	TRBV5-1
TGCGCCAGCAGTCCAACGGAACAGGGTAGGGGTAGGAGTGGGGCCAACGTCCTGACTTTC	CASSPTEQGRGRSGANVLTF	.	TRBJ2-6	.	TRBV10-1
TGTGCCAGCAGCTACGGAGCCGCGGGTAATTCACCCCTCCACTTT	CASSYGAAGNSPLHF	.	TRBJ1-6	few	TRBV5-6
TGTGCCAGCTCACTTCCGGACAGGGGAGGGCAGTATTTT	CASSLPDRGGQYF	TRBD1	TRBJ2-3	.	TRBV18
TGTGCCAGCAGCTTATCACCATCTAGCGGCGCCTACAATGAGCAGTTCTTC	CASSLSPSSGAYNEQFF	TRBD2	TRBJ2-1	.	TRBV7-7
TGTGCCAGCAGTTTATCCCGGACAGCACGAACTGAAGCTTTCTTT	CASSLSRTARTEAFF	.	TRBJ1-1	.	TRBV28
TGTGCTAGTGGCACTGGCGGGGCTTTTTTCACCCAGTACTTC	CASGTGGAFFTQYF	.	TRBJ2-5	.	TRBV12-5
TGCGCCAGCAGCTTGGCAGGAGGGCATGGCTACACCTTC	CASSLAGGHGYTF	.	TRBJ1-2	.	TRBV5-1
TGTGCCAGCAGACCCCGGGACAGGGCAGCAGATACGCAGTATTTT	CASRPRDRAADTQYF	TRBD1	TRBJ2-3	.	TRBV5-5
TGTGCCAGCAGTTATCGGGCAGGGGATAATTCACCCCTCCACTTT	CASSYRAGDNSPLHF	.	TRBJ1-6	.	TRBV6-5
TGCAGCGTGGCCCGGAGGGAAGATACGCAGTATTTT	CSVARREDTQYF	.	TRBJ2-3	.	TRBV29-1